This passage covers 2 T cell receptor beta chains from one sample sequenced in a study of blood T cell repertoires in COVID-19. Assay: immunoSEQ multiplex PCR; the TCRdb copy retains only in-frame clones and omits some. The sample gives around 140,000 clones, 81% of which show up once; more than 6.5% is in the top ten. Sequencing was performed on peripheral blood. These receptors all come from a human donor in a cohort sampled during active COVID-19.

This clone was recorded a few times. The sample has other DNA sequences that encode this CDR3 too. The chain joins TRBV19 to TRBJ2-7; 8 bases line up with TRBD1. The germline V gene encodes CDR1 LNHDA and CDR2 SQIVND (reference sequence). This CDR3 contains 14 residues. The V gene end was trimmed by 3 bases and the J gene end by 4 bases; junction bases not matched to a gene: 5. The CDR3 DNA sequence: TGTGCCAGTAGTATCACAGGGGGGTCTTACGAGCAGTACTTC. It translates to CASSITGGSYEQYF. Drawing the rest from reference TRBV19 and TRBJ2-7, the complete variable domain is DGGITQSPKYLFRKEGQNVTLSCEQNLNHDAMYWYRQDPGQGLRLIYYSQIVNDFQKGDIAEGYSVSREKKESFPLTVTSAQKNPTAFYLCASSITGGSYEQYFGPGTRLTVT.

The chain links TRBV28 to TRBJ2-7; 9 positions match TRBD2. This CDR3 comprises 15 residues. Trimming at V came to 3 bases and at J to 4 bases, leaving 7 bases not matched to a gene. Germline V CDR1 and CDR2: MDHEN, SYDVKM. This CDR3 reads CASSFQLAGTYEQYF. The CDR3 nucleotides read TGTGCCAGCAGTTTCCAGCTAGCGGGAACATACGAGCAGTACTTC.